The 23 T cell receptor beta chains in this list originate from one sample, sequenced in a study of identifying expanded T cells in peripheral blood. Assay: immunoSEQ multiplex PCR; the TCRdb copy retains only in-frame clones and omits some. The sample has some 96,000 clones; 88% are singletons. Material for sequencing was blood. The receptors shown here come from a person aged 18 to 70 in good health.

The V call is TRBV4-2, the J call TRBJ2-7, with no clear D. Trimming took 0 bases from V and 1 from J, leaving 16 bases between them. CDR1 and CDR2 from the germline V gene are LGHNA and YNFKEQ. The CDR3 loop spans 17 amino acids. CDR3 loop: CASSQDSVSLKSYEQYF. CDR3 coding DNA: TGTGCCAGCAGCCAAGATTCGGTATCTCTTAAATCCTACGAGCAGTACTTC.

The genes are TRBV19 and TRBJ2-3; the match to TRBD2 covers 12 bases. The CDR3 spans 17 residues. Germline CDR1 and CDR2: LNHDA and SQIVND (reference sequence). V was clipped by 5 bases and J by 4 bases; unmatched bases: 10. CDR3 loop: CASSRTGLAGIADTQYF. For the CDR3, the DNA is TGTGCCAGTAGTCGTACGGGACTAGCGGGTATAGCAGATACGCAGTATTTT.

The chain carries TRBV27 and TRBJ1-4; D may be TRBD1 (5 bases). The CDR3 has 17 amino acids. Trimming stripped 7 bases from V and 5 bases from J, with 23 bases between. The germline V gene encodes CDR1 MNHEY and CDR2 SMNVEV (reference sequence). The CDR3 here is CASTGRSAGMGNEKLFF. In DNA form, the CDR3 reads TGTGCCAGCACGGGTCGAAGCGCAGGGATGGGGAATGAAAAACTGTTTTTT.

The J gene is TRBJ1-1, the V gene TRBV11-1; TRBD1 matches 7 bases. Trimming took 5 bases from V and 10 from J; bases not matched to a gene: 7. The CDR3 runs to 12 residues. Germline assignment: CDR1 SGHAT and CDR2 FQDESV (reference sequence). This chain's CDR3 is CASSHRQGAAFF. The CDR3 DNA reads as TGTGCCAGCAGCCACAGACAGGGAGCAGCTTTCTTT. The complete variable domain, with remaining parts taken from reference TRBV11-1 and TRBJ1-1, reads EAEVAQSPRYKITEKSQAVAFWCDPISGHATLYWYRQILGQGPELLVQFQDESVVDDSQLPKDRFSAERLKGVDSTLKIQPAELGDSAMYLCASSHRQGAAFFGQGTRLTVV.

The chain carries TRBV14 and TRBJ2-1; 15 positions agree with TRBD2. The ends lost 4 bases at V and 3 bases at J; junction bases unmatched: 4. This CDR3 spans 17 amino acids. The germline CDR1 and CDR2 sequences are SGHDN and FVKESK. CDR3 sequence reads: CASSPGTSGRYYNEQFF. The CDR3, as DNA: TGTGCCAGCAGCCCCGGGACTAGCGGGAGGTACTACAATGAGCAGTTCTTC. Full variable domain (remainder filled in from reference TRBV14 and TRBJ2-1): EAGVTQFPSHSVIEKGQTVTLRCDPISGHDNLYWYRRVMGKEIKFLLHFVKESKQDESGMPNNRFLAERTGGTYSTLKVQPAELEDSGVYFCASSPGTSGRYYNEQFFGPGTRLTVL.

This rearrangement joins TRBV7-9 to TRBJ1-6; D is possibly TRBD1 (6 bases). The germline gives CDR1 SEHNR, CDR2 FQNEAQ (reference sequence). The CDR3 is 16 amino acids. Trimming cost V 6 bases and J 0 bases, with 12 bases left between them. CDR3 amino acids: CASRPRGDSYNSPLHF. CDR3 DNA sequence: TGTGCCAGCAGGCCGAGGGGGGACTCCTATAATTCACCCCTCCACTTT.

V usage is TRBV6-5 and J usage is TRBJ2-7; 10 nucleotides line up with TRBD1. The CDR3 sequence is 16 residues long. Germline values: CDR1 MNHEY, CDR2 SVGAGI. Trimming at V came to 0 bases and at J to 6 bases, leaving 8 bases not matched to a gene. CDR3: CASSYSAGTGVGEQYF. In DNA form, the CDR3 reads TGTGCCAGCAGTTACTCGGCGGGGACAGGGGTGGGCGAGCAGTACTTC.

The rearrangement links TRBV9 to TRBJ1-1, with 7 bases fitting TRBD1. The CDR3 extends over 12 amino acids. Germline values: CDR1 SGDLS, CDR2 YYNGEE. V was clipped by 3 bases and J by 11 bases; unmatched bases: 7. The CDR3 loop is CASSAEQGTAFF. In nucleotides, the CDR3 is TGTGCCAGCAGCGCCGAACAGGGGACGGCTTTCTTT.

The CDR3 bases are TGCAGCGCTTTTGCGGGTCCTCGCGACGAGCAGTACTTC. It specifies CSAFAGPRDEQYF. The chain joins TRBV29-1 to TRBJ2-7; tentatively, D is TRBD2 (5 bases). V lost 7 bases to trimming and J lost 5 bases, with 18 bases between them. CDR3 length equals 13 residues. CDR1 and CDR2 (germline): SQVTM, ANQGSEA.

The gene calls are TRBV9 and TRBJ2-7, with 7 bases fitting TRBD2. Germline V gene data show CDR1 as SGDLS and CDR2 as YYNGEE. The V and J ends lost 6 bases and 5 bases, in that order; junction bases with no gene match: 11. The CDR3 is made up of 14 amino acids. CDR3 sequence reads: CASTYGLGDHEQYF. CDR3 nucleotide sequence: TGTGCCAGCACGTATGGACTAGGGGACCACGAGCAGTACTTC. The complete variable domain, with remaining parts taken from reference TRBV9 and TRBJ2-7, reads DSGVTQTPKHLITATGQRVTLRCSPRSGDLSVYWYQQSLDQGLQFLIQYYNGEERAKGNILERFSAQQFPDLHSELNLSSLELGDSALYFCASTYGLGDHEQYFGPGTRLTVT.

The genes are TRBV2 and TRBJ2-7; TRBD1 is a possible D gene (6 bases). Germline assignment: CDR1 SNHLY and CDR2 FYNNEI. The CDR3 sequence is 12 residues long. Trimming removed 8 bases at V and 0 bases at J, with 8 bases between. The CDR3 region is CASRDNSYEQYF. The CDR3 DNA is TGTGCCAGCCGGGACAACTCCTACGAGCAGTACTTC. The complete variable domain, with remaining parts taken from reference TRBV2 and TRBJ2-7, reads EPEVTQTPSHQVTQMGQEVILRCVPISNHLYFYWYRQILGQKVEFLVSFYNNEISEKSEIFDDQFSVERPDGSNFTLKIRSTKLEDSAMYFCASRDNSYEQYFGPGTRLTVT.

As to this clone: One end of the junction varies from germline; a read error may be responsible. V usage is TRBV20-1 and J usage is TRBJ1-2; the D is unclear. Germline-derived CDR1 and CDR2 are DFQATT and SNEGSKA (reference sequence). The CDR3 spans 8 residues. The CDR3 sequence is CSLDGRAF. CDR3 coding DNA: TGCAGTTTGGACGGTAGGGCTTTC.

The chain recombines TRBV5-4 with TRBJ1-2; D is possibly TRBD1 (6 bases). CDR1 and CDR2 (germline): SGHNT, YYREEE (reference sequence). The CDR3 extends over 15 amino acids. V lost 0 bases and J 4 bases, leaving 13 bases between the germline ends. CDR3 sequence: CASSLDTGIGYGYTF. CDR3 DNA: TGTGCCAGCAGCTTGGATACAGGGATCGGCTATGGCTACACCTTC.

This chain uses TRBV30 with TRBJ1-1, with D possibly TRBD1 on 6 matching bases. The germline V gene encodes CDR1 GTSNPN and CDR2 SVGIG (reference sequence). The V gene lost 5 bases and the J gene lost 8 bases, with 15 bases spanning the gap. The CDR3 spans 12 residues. The DNA for the CDR3 is TGTGCCTGGGTTGGGTCCGGGACAGAAGCTTTCTTT. Translated: CAWVGSGTEAFF. The whole variable domain, remainder taken from reference TRBV30 and TRBJ1-1, is SQTIHQWPATLVQPVGSPLSLECTVEGTSNPNLYWYRQAAGRGLQLLFYSVGIGQISSEVPQNLSASRPQDRQFILSSKKLLLSDSGFYLCAWVGSGTEAFFGQGTRLTVV.

This clone was counted a few times. The V call is TRBV10-1, the J call TRBJ2-7; D uncertain. This CDR3 has 13 amino acids. Germline lookup yields CDR1 WNHNN and CDR2 SYGVQD (reference sequence). V lost 8 bases, J lost 0 bases, and 11 bases lay in between. The CDR3 sequence is CASAQDRSYEQYF. In nucleotides, the CDR3 is TGCGCCAGCGCCCAGGACCGCTCCTACGAGCAGTACTTC.

The CDR3 sequence is CASSDRTSTEAFF. CDR3 DNA: TGCGCCAGCAGTGATCGGACGAGCACTGAAGCTTTCTTT. The chain links TRBV10-1 to TRBJ1-1; no clear D. The CDR3 covers 13 residues. Trimming took 3 bases from V and 4 from J, leaving 9 bases between them. CDR1 and CDR2 from the germline V gene are WNHNN and SYGVQD (reference sequence).

This clone turned up a few times. The DNA for the CDR3 is TGCGCCAGCAGCCAAGAAAGTGCGGCGAGCTCCTACAATGAGCAGTTCTTC. Its protein product is CASSQESAASSYNEQFF. The chain combines TRBV4-3 with TRBJ2-1, with D hard to call. This CDR3 comprises 17 residues. Germline lookup yields CDR1 LGHNA and CDR2 YSLEER. V dropped 0 bases and J dropped 0 bases, with 12 bases sitting between them.

This clone was found once. The chain employs TRBV5-1 and TRBJ2-7; 7 bases match TRBD1. The V segment lost 0 bases and the J segment 1 base; nucleotides outside the gene matches: 10. This CDR3 region has 17 residues. From germline, CDR1 is SGHRS and CDR2 YFSETQ. CDR3 DNA: TGCGCCAGCAGCTTGGGTCGACAGGGTTTGGGTTCCTACGAGCAGTACTTC. It specifies CASSLGRQGLGSYEQYF.

This chain uses TRBV19 with TRBJ1-5; a possible D gene is TRBD1 (5 bases). The V and J ends lost 8 bases and 3 bases respectively, with 17 bases between them. Germline CDR1 and CDR2: LNHDA and SQIVND (reference sequence). The CDR3 is 15 residues long. CDR3 region: CASAPGQLLNQPQHF. CDR3 sequence (DNA): TGTGCCAGTGCCCCGGGGCAGCTACTCAATCAGCCCCAGCATTTT.

The V and J genes are TRBV19 and TRBJ2-4; TRBD2 might be the D (5 bases). The CDR3 has 14 residues. With 4 bases removed from V and 8 bases from J, the gap between germline ends came to 15 bases. Germline V lookup: CDR1 LNHDA, CDR2 SQIVND (reference sequence). The CDR3 DNA sequence: TGTGCCAGTAGTAACCGGGCCCAGAGGGACATTCAGTACTTC. Its protein is CASSNRAQRDIQYF.

This clone was counted a single time. V gene TRBV7-7 combines with J gene TRBJ2-1; maybe TRBD1 (6 bases). This CDR3 is 15 amino acids long. Between the trimmed V and J ends, which lost 5 bases and 1 base, there was a span of 12 bases. Germline loops: CDR1 SSHAT, CDR2 FNYEAQ (reference sequence). This chain's CDR3 is CASSPGTRSYNEQFF. CDR3 in DNA: TGTGCCAGCAGCCCGGGGACAAGATCCTACAATGAGCAGTTCTTC.

The V gene is TRBV4-2, the J gene TRBJ2-1; D might be TRBD2 (6 bases). There are 14 residues in the CDR3. Germline V CDR1 and CDR2: LGHNA, YNFKEQ. Deletions cut 5 bases from V and 5 bases from J, with 13 bases between. CDR3 bases: TGTGCCAGCAGCTCCTCCCGCGGGAACAATGAGCAGTTCTTC. Its translation is CASSSSRGNNEQFF.

This chain connects TRBV7-9 to TRBJ2-3; the D gene could be TRBD1 or TRBD2 (6 bases each). The CDR3 loop spans 16 amino acids. The ends were cut back, 5 bases at V and 2 bases at J, with 17 bases in the middle. Germline V CDR1 and CDR2: SEHNR, FQNEAQ (reference sequence). CDR3 in DNA: TGTGCCAGCAGCCCAAGGGGGGCGGGTTACACAGATACGCAGTATTTT. It is translated as CASSPRGAGYTDTQYF.